This is a list of T cell receptor beta chains from one sample in a study of cytotoxic CD8 clonotypes in ibrutinib-treated CLL. Assay used: immunoSEQ multiplex PCR; TCRdb lists only in-frame clones, some missing. The sample has 140,000 to 150,000 clones, approximately 80% seen once. Sequenced material: PBMCs, taken after 24 months of ibrutinib treatment. Every receptor here comes from a human donor with chronic lymphocytic leukemia. Each CDR3 is given without its conserved first and last residue. Each record gives: J gene, V gene, CDR3 protein.

>TRBJ2-3|TRBV4-3
ASSQAGEFTDTQY
>TRBJ1-5|TRBV30
AWSVPGGSGQPQH
>TRBJ2-1|TRBV7-3
ASSPPGAPPYSEQF
>TRBJ2-5|TRBV6-5
ASSWASGRETQY
>TRBJ2-7|TRBV30
AWSVSLGSEQY
>TRBJ2-3|TRBV14
ASSQGGKQY
>TRBJ2-5|TRBV11-2
ASSLGRAETQY
>TRBJ2-6|TRBV5-8
ASSLSGGANVLT
>TRBJ2-2|TRBV2
ASSGRTPF
>TRBJ1-1|TRBV19
ASLGGATEAF
>TRBJ2-7|TRBV28
ASSFYPVGSVFFSYEQY
>TRBJ2-7|TRBV11-2
ASSLSSDRDYEQY
>TRBJ1-2|TRBV28
ASSGRDRGYT
>TRBJ2-7|TRBV4-3
ASSQAAQGGYEQY
>TRBJ2-5|TRBV10-2
ASRRGAGETQY
>TRBJ2-2|TRBV4-3
ASSQVSPGSAGELF
>TRBJ2-2|TRBV5-8
ASSWDRANTGELF
>TRBJ2-7|TRBV11-2
ASSLGPDSSYEQY
>TRBJ2-7|TRBV5-1
ASSLGVQRSYEQY
>TRBJ2-2|TRBV5-6
ASSSTGGVYAGELF
>TRBJ1-3|TRBV19
ASQRGQPLSGNTIY
>TRBJ1-6|TRBV30
AWSLRGGNSPLH
>TRBJ2-1|TRBV7-8
ASSPRASGEGEQF
>TRBJ2-7|TRBV18
ASSPGNPYEQY
>TRBJ2-4|TRBV19
ASSRQGGAKNIQY
>TRBJ2-5|TRBV2
AGRGQKETQY
>TRBJ1-1|TRBV7-9
ASSPYEAF
>TRBJ1-4|TRBV6-4
ASSDPSDPGPTNEKLF
>TRBJ2-3|TRBV10-3
AISGQGIDTQY
>TRBJ2-3|TRBV11-2
ASSLRADTQY
>TRBJ1-1|TRBV6-6
ASRKGQGRPEAF
>TRBJ2-7|TRBV5-1
ASSLAGHYEQY
>TRBJ1-1|TRBV15
ATSRVGVATEAF
>TRBJ1-6|TRBV6-1
ASRRDRDSPLH
>TRBJ2-5|TRBV7-2
ASSLSGSETQY
>TRBJ1-1|TRBV29-1
SVDAGTGEAF
>TRBJ2-1|TRBV7-9
ASSSRQGAGNEQF
>TRBJ2-4|TRBV10-3
AISESASKNIQY
>TRBJ1-1|TRBV11-2
ASSPPQEFGTEAF
>TRBJ1-4|TRBV7-6
ASRYATNEKLF
>TRBJ2-7|TRBV5-1
ASPQGSSGSLGQY
>TRBJ1-4|TRBV2
ASIAQGLANEKLF
>TRBJ1-2|TRBV7-9
ASSSPGGGYT
>TRBJ1-3|TRBV7-2
ASSLGSLSGNTIY
>TRBJ1-1|TRBV7-2
ASSPGTGRPEAF
>TRBJ1-1|TRBV7-2
ASSLVTEAF
>TRBJ2-7|TRBV6-4
ASSAPPGQGYEQY
>TRBJ2-7|TRBV28
ASSRTAYEQY
>TRBJ2-7|TRBV15
ATSSQMSAEQY
>TRBJ2-1|TRBV6-6
ASSYSPLAAYNEQF